The TCR beta chain described here comes from a study of blood T cell repertoires in COVID-19. The study recruited people aged 18 to 89 years across about 25 US areas. Grouping used clinical history reported by participants in a survey and questionnaire. Two negative PCRs, clearance, or symptom resolution had been documented for recovered Cohort 3 donors. V gave up 0 bases and J gave up 7 bases; unmatched junction bases: 3. From germline, CDR1 is SGDLS and CDR2 YYNGEE. This CDR3 has 14 residues. Authors' data handling: Estimated nucleated cell counts came from reference gene primer amplification. Only in-frame clones appear in the TCRdb table, and some are missing; sequencing was by immunoSEQ multiplex PCR. V, J and clone size were drawn from that table, and D and trimming were deduced from the DNA. The table lists approximately 160,000 clones, 84% of them singletons.

The origin of this receptor is a woman between 45 and 65 years old who had recovered from COVID-19. The rearrangement joins TRBV9 to TRBJ1-3, with 8 positions matching TRBD1. Sequencing input: PBMCs or T cells enriched from blood (not recorded which). Here the CDR3 reads CASSVGQGRNTIYF. The CDR3 DNA is TGTGCCAGCAGCGTAGGACAGGGGCGGAACACCATATATTTT.